This record covers a single T cell receptor (beta chain). This clonotype was observed a few times. Its antigen remains undetermined. Base quality data are lacking; no much larger clone is found one base away. A patient counted as having stable Graves' hyperthyroidism if no progression to ophthalmopathy occurred over 18 months of follow-up. Hyperthyroidism patients were newly diagnosed, with disease duration under 2 months, and aged 18 to 65 years. The study excluded patients with uncontrolled infections, other autoimmune diseases, pregnancy or lactation. Clinical symptoms, serum thyroxine and TRAb, thyroid ultrasound, and orbital computed tomography formed the basis for the diagnoses. PBMCs were isolated from 10 ml of fresh peripheral blood by Ficoll-Paque density gradient centrifugation. Total RNA was extracted with Trizol reagent, and quality was checked on an Agilent 2100 Bioanalyzer. CDR3 length: 14 amino acids, cysteine to phenylalanine. Just the 42-base CDR3 DNA is kept, in frame starting at base 1. Trimming leaves V shorter by 4 bases and J shorter by 11 bases, with the junction holding 10 bases beyond the gene matches. Taken from the germline V gene, the CDR1 and CDR2 loops are SGHTA and FQGTGA.

The data belong to a study of T cells in Graves' hyperthyroidism and ophthalmopathy (dated by TCRdb to the late 2010s). Broadly, across the study: Peripheral blood was sampled at the time of initial diagnosis, prior to any treatment. An independent validation cohort of around 20 hyperthyroidism patients and 15 or so patients who later progressed to ophthalmopathy tested prospective prediction of ophthalmopathy. According to the paper, TCR Vbeta CDR3 sequencing was carried out on over 130 peripheral blood samples, which came from more than 40 ophthalmopathy, under 85 hyperthyroidism and some 17 progressor patients. The approximately 100 discovery patients were divided at random into training and test sets in a 7:3 ratio. After blood sampling, hyperthyroidism patients were treated with methimazole at a starting dose of 30 mg daily, and ophthalmopathy patients were treated with high-dose intravenous methylprednisolone. In six Graves' hyperthyroidism patients, the study also compared T-cell repertoires from thyroid tissue with T-cell repertoires from blood. To identify distinguishing TCR V-J signatures, a discovery cohort of 95 to 100 patients was used, comprising 43 with Graves' ophthalmopathy and around 60 with stable Graves' hyperthyroidism. The paper's findings and limits, for the study overall: In validation, the model predicted progression to ophthalmopathy with over 65% sensitivity and 72% to 85% specificity, a median of about 6.7 months before onset. Most expanded thyroid clonotypes (frequency above 0.001) were also detected in blood, suggesting blood repertoires may reflect thyroid immune responses. In cross-validation, a model built on a 13 V-J signature told ophthalmopathy apart from stable hyperthyroidism with approximately 90% sensitivity and approximately 84% specificity, and in testing the same model reached 80%/75%. Sample size was not statistically predetermined, and blinding of investigators to group allocation was not performed.

The TCR beta CDR3 regions were amplified from RNA transcripts. The TCR CDR3 was subjected to a first round of RT-PCR using the HTBI primer set and the Qiagen OneStep RT-PCR kit. A second multiplex PCR round built the libraries, followed by size selection and purification. Sequencing of the libraries was done on an Illumina HiSeq2000 using paired-end 100 bp reads. In the paper's pipeline: SOAPnuke was used to process the raw data, throwing out any read that contained adapters or uncalled bases, had a mean Phred below 15, or lacked an exact constant-primer or identifier match. COPE v1.2.5 was used to merge the high-quality paired reads, and each unique nucleotide sequence was defined as a clonotype. MiTCR v1.1 was used to align clonotypes to the IMGT TRBV, TRBD and TRBJ reference segments. The analysis was restricted to V-J combinations with a frequency above 0.0001, which together covered 99.2% of the repertoires. The TCS score was defined as the ratio of F50 (clonal expansion) to E x V (chaos), calculated using BLOSUM62-based TCRdist between CDR3 peptides within each V-J. Welch's t-statistics and random forest reduced roughly 500 V-J features to around 14, which were used in a naive Bayes classifier (R e1071). TCRdb handled the public reads itself, with Q25 trimming in fastp and clone calling in MiXCR, and kept productive beta chains. Under each unique CDR3 protein, matching rows form one entry showing the most common genes and DNA. The V and J calls, along with clone size, are taken from TCRdb and not from the paper's own processing. The sample table shows some 460,000 distinct CDR3 sequences, and approximately 14% are seen once. The top ten clonotypes cover 12% to 15% of the sample.

The sequenced sample consisted of blood. The clonotype originates from a woman between 18 and 30 years old with Graves' hyperthyroidism. Recombination linked TRBV7-3 to TRBJ2-3; 9 bases in between match TRBD2. The CDR3 sequence is CASSSGLSGGGQYF. Here is the DNA: TGTGCCAGCAGCTCTGGACTTAGCGGGGGTGGGCAGTATTTT.